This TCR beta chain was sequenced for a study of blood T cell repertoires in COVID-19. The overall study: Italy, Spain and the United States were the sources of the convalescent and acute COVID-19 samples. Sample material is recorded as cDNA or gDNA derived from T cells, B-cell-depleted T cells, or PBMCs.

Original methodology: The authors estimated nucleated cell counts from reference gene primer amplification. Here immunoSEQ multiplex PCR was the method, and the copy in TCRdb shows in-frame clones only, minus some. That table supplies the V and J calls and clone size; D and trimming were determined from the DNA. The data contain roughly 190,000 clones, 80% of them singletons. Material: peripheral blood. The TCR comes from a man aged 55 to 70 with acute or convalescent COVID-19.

CDR3 sequence reads: CASRSKTGGNYGYTF. DNA for the CDR3: TGTGCCAGCAGGTCGAAGACAGGGGGCAACTATGGCTACACCTTC. The rearrangement uses TRBV27 and TRBJ1-2; 10 nucleotides agree with TRBD1. The CDR3 sequence is 15 residues long. The germline CDR1 and CDR2 sequences are MNHEY and SMNVEV (reference sequence). V was pared by 6 bases and J by 2 bases, with 6 bases of the junction left unmatched.